This T cell receptor (beta chain) was recorded in a study of regulatory T cells in long-lasting Graves disease. Study outcomes and limitations: Newly diagnosed patients had higher TCR diversity than persistent Graves' patients did. With persistent disease, TRBV28, TRBJ1-2 and TRBJ2-5 were the favored segments.

V dropped 3 bases and J dropped 0 bases, with 12 bases sitting between them. In germline, CDR1 is DFQATT, CDR2 SNEGSKA (reference sequence). The CDR3 has 15 residues. This clonotype was picked up a small number of times. The antigen remains unidentified. Sequencing libraries for TCR beta were prepared with iRepertoire HTBI primers and Arm-PCR of CDR3 regions. One entry per CDR3 protein results from TCRdb running MiXCR on the multiplex PCR reads. This table has roughly 400,000 distinct CDR3 sequences, less than 25% appearing once. Time point specified: persistent/refractory GD, antithyroid drugs over 5 years with positive TRAb. PBMC RNA was the source of the TCR library.

This sequence was found in a female donor with Graves disease. The material sequenced was peripheral blood mononuclear cells (PBMCs), taken when the disease was refractory, from a patient treated with antithyroid drugs. This sequence joins TRBV20-1 and TRBJ1-3, with a tentative D call TRBD1 (5 bases). DNA of the CDR3: TGCAGTGCTAGTATGGGGGTACTCTCTGGAAACACCATATATTTT. It yields the protein CSASMGVLSGNTIYF.